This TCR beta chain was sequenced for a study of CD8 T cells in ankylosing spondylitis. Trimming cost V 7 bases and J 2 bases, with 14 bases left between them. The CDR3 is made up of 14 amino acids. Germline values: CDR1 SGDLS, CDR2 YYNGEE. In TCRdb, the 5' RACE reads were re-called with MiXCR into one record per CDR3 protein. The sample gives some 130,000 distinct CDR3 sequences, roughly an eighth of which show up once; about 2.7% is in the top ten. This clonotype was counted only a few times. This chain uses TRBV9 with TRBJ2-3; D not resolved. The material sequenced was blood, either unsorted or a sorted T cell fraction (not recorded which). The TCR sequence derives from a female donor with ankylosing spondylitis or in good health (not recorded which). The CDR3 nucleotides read TGTGCCAGCTCAAGTGAAGGTATCACAGATACGCAGTATTTT. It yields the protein CASSSEGITDTQYF.